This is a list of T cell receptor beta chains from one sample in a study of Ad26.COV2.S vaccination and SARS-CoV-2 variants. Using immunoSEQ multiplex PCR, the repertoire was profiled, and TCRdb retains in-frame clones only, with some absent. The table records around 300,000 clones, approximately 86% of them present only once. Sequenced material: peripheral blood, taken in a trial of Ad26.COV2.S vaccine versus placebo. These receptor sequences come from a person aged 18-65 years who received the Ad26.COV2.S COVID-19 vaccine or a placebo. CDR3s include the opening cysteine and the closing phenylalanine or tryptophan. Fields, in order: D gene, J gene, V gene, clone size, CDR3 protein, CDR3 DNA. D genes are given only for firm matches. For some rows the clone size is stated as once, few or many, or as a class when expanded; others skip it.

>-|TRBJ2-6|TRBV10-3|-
CAISESRDSGANVLTF
TGTGCCATCAGTGAGTCGAGAGACTCTGGGGCCAACGTCCTGACTTTC
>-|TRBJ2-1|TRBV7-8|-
CASSFPPPVVEQFF
TGTGCCAGCAGCTTTCCCCCACCGGTAGTTGAGCAGTTCTTC
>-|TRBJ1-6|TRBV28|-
CASRPRGSPLHF
TGTGCCAGCAGACCACGCGGTTCACCCCTCCACTTT
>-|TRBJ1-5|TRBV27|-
CASSLFQGSNQPQHF
TGTGCCAGCAGTTTATTCCAGGGTAGCAATCAGCCCCAGCATTTT
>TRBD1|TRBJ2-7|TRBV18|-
CASSPTLQGAYEQYF
TGTGCCAGCTCACCCACCCTCCAGGGGGCTTACGAGCAGTACTTC
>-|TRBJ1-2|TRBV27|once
CASSFGGGGLGYTF
TGTGCCAGCAGTTTTGGAGGTGGAGGCTTAGGCTACACCTTC
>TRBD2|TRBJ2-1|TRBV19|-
CASKPLAGNNEQFF
TGTGCCAGTAAGCCGCTAGCGGGGAACAATGAGCAGTTCTTC
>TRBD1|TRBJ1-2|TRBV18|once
CASSPLPEGGAGGLLPF
TGTGCCAGCTCACCTCTTCCCGAAGGGGGCGCCGGGGGACTCCTTCCCTTC
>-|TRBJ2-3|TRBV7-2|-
CASSLRAWGTDTQYF
TGTGCCAGCAGCCTGAGGGCCTGGGGCACAGATACGCAGTATTTT
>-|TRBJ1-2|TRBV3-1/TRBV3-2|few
CASSQDSRGDYGYTF
TGTGCCAGCAGCCAAGATAGCAGGGGTGACTATGGCTACACCTTC
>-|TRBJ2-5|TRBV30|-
CAWSMGLETQYF
TGTGCCTGGAGTATGGGGCTAGAGACCCAGTACTTC
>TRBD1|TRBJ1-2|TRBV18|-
CASSPPLQGAIGYTF
TGTGCCAGCTCACCACCGCTCCAGGGGGCAATAGGCTACACCTTC
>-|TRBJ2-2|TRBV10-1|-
CASSDGFTGELFF
TGCGCCAGCAGTGATGGCTTTACCGGGGAGCTGTTTTTT
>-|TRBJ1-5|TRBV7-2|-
CASSGDGNQPQHF
TGTGCCAGCAGCGGGGATGGCAATCAGCCCCAGCATTTT
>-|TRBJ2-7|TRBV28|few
CASSLEGVGELQYF
TGTGCCAGCAGTTTAGAAGGTGTCGGGGAACTTCAGTACTTC
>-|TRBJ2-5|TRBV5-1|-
CASSQTSGPQETQYF
TGCGCCAGCAGCCAGACCTCGGGGCCGCAAGAGACCCAGTACTTC
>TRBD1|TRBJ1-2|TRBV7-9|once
CASSLLEQGAYGYTF
TGTGCCAGCAGCCTTCTTGAACAGGGGGCATATGGCTACACCTTC